This T cell receptor (beta chain) emerged from a study of cytomegalovirus exposure and HLA in healthy donors. The PCR contained 60 Vbeta and 13 Jbeta primers. Measured with immunoSEQ multiplex PCR; TCRdb has only the in-frame clones, and not every one. The sample lists some 180,000 clones, around 80% occurring once. The V and J ends lost 1 base and 1 base respectively, with 8 bases between them. The CDR3 loop spans 14 amino acids. Germline CDR1 SGHNT, CDR2 YYREEE (reference sequence). In its sample, this clone was seen a few times. Its antigen is undetermined. Findings and limits, study-wide: There were several of the most significant clusters that appeared linked to common viral pathogens in a later analysis. Later on, a genetic analysis was performed. It linked a missense variant in DCLRE1C with V- and J-gene trimming of TCR beta. It was reported that TCR beta sequences correctly inferred the HLA-A and HLA-B alleles for most subjects.

At the time of sampling, donors were nominally healthy, though unrecorded immune exposures were likely. The V call is TRBV5-4, the J call TRBJ1-1; D perhaps matches TRBD1 (6 bases). This receptor was taken from a woman aged 30 to 39 in good health and CMV-seronegative. Input material: PBMCs. In DNA, the CDR3 is TGTGCCAGCAGCTTGAGAGGGGGGAACACTGAAGCTTTCTTT. Translation: CASSLRGGNTEAFF.